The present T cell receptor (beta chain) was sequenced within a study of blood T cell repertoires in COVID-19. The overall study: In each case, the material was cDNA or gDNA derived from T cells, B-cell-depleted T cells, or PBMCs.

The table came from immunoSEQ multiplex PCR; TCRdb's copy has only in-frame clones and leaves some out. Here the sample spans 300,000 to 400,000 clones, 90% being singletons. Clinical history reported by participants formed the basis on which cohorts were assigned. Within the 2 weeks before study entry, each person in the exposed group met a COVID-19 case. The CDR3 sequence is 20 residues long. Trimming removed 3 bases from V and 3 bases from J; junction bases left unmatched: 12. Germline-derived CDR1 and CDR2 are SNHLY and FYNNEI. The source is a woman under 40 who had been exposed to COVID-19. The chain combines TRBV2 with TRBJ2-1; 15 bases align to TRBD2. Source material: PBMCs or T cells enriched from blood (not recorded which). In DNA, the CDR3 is TGTGCCAGCAGTGACCCGGGACTAGCGGGGGGTTTAGGAGGCTACAATGAGCAGTTCTTC. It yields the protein CASSDPGLAGGLGGYNEQFF. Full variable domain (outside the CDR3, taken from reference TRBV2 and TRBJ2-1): EPEVTQTPSHQVTQMGQEVILRCVPISNHLYFYWYRQILGQKVEFLVSFYNNEISEKSEIFDDQFSVERPDGSNFTLKIRSTKLEDSAMYFCASSDPGLAGGLGGYNEQFFGPGTRLTVL.